The rows below give T cell receptor beta chains drawn from one sample of a study of T cells in Graves' hyperthyroidism and ophthalmopathy. TCRdb ran MiXCR on the multiplex PCR reads and lists one entry per CDR3 protein. The sample shows fewer than 250,000 distinct CDR3 sequences, roughly a quarter of them seen only once. Sequencing input: blood. These TCRs come from a woman aged 40 to 55 with Graves' ophthalmopathy. CDR3s include the opening cysteine and the closing phenylalanine or tryptophan. The order of the fields is V gene, J gene, clone size, D gene, CDR3 protein, CDR3 DNA. A D gene is named only where the DNA matches it firmly. For some rows the clone size is stated as once, few or many, or as a class when expanded; others skip it.

v_gene: TRBV29-1
j_gene: TRBJ2-7
abundance: many
d_gene: .
CDR3aa: CSVVSGGKTYEQYF
CDR3nt: TGCAGCGTGGTTTCCGGGGGTAAAACGTACGAGCAGTACTTC

v_gene: TRBV12-3/TRBV12-4
j_gene: TRBJ2-5
abundance: many
d_gene: TRBD1
CDR3aa: CASSRTGYQETQYF
CDR3nt: TGTGCCAGCAGTAGGACAGGGTACCAAGAGACCCAGTACTTC

v_gene: TRBV4-1
j_gene: TRBJ1-5
abundance: many
d_gene: .
CDR3aa: CASSQVDLQPQHF
CDR3nt: TGCGCCAGCAGCCAGGTCGACCTCCAGCCCCAGCATTTT

v_gene: TRBV18
j_gene: TRBJ2-5
abundance: many
d_gene: .
CDR3aa: CASSLGFGETQYF
CDR3nt: TGTGCCAGCTCACTAGGATTCGGTGAGACCCAGTACTTC

v_gene: TRBV20-1
j_gene: TRBJ2-5
abundance: many
d_gene: .
CDR3aa: CSARVRIETQYF
CDR3nt: TGCAGTGCCCGGGTTAGGATTGAGACCCAGTACTTC

v_gene: TRBV27
j_gene: TRBJ2-7
abundance: many
d_gene: TRBD2
CDR3aa: CASSSLAGLVYEQYF
CDR3nt: TGTGCCAGCAGTTCACTAGCGGGACTTGTCTACGAGCAGTACTTC

v_gene: TRBV4-1
j_gene: TRBJ2-7
abundance: many
d_gene: .
CDR3aa: CASSQGTSNEQYF
CDR3nt: TGCGCCAGCAGCCAAGGTACTAGCAACGAGCAGTACTTC

v_gene: TRBV7-6
j_gene: TRBJ2-7
abundance: once
d_gene: .
CDR3aa: CASSLGAPGAEQYF
CDR3nt: TGTGCCAGCAGCTTAGGGGCCCCGGGGGCGGAGCAGTACTTC

v_gene: TRBV28
j_gene: TRBJ2-7
abundance: few
d_gene: .
CDR3aa: CATGEGALGEQYF
CDR3nt: TGTGCCACTGGGGAGGGGGCTCTGGGCGAGCAGTACTTC

v_gene: TRBV15
j_gene: TRBJ2-7
abundance: .
d_gene: .
CDR3aa: CATSPDRGSSGADEQYF
CDR3nt: TGTGCCACCAGCCCTGACAGGGGAAGTAGCGGGGCTGACGAGCAGTACTTC

v_gene: TRBV28
j_gene: TRBJ2-7
abundance: many
d_gene: .
CDR3aa: CASSAGASYEQYF
CDR3nt: TGTGCCAGCAGTGCCGGGGCCTCCTACGAGCAGTACTTC

v_gene: TRBV20-1
j_gene: TRBJ1-1
abundance: many
d_gene: TRBD1
CDR3aa: CSARRGGEIAEAFF
CDR3nt: TGCAGTGCTAGAAGAGGGGGCGAAATCGCTGAAGCTTTCTTT

v_gene: TRBV29-1
j_gene: TRBJ2-4
abundance: many
d_gene: .
CDR3aa: CSAERQGAKNIQYF
CDR3nt: TGCAGCGCGGAGAGGCAGGGGGCCAAAAACATTCAGTACTTC

v_gene: TRBV28
j_gene: TRBJ2-2
abundance: many
d_gene: .
CDR3aa: CASSLLNLNTGELFF
CDR3nt: TGTGCCAGCAGTTTATTAAACCTAAACACCGGGGAGCTGTTTTTT

v_gene: TRBV7-9
j_gene: TRBJ2-4
abundance: many
d_gene: TRBD1
CDR3aa: CASSTQGAGNIQYF
CDR3nt: TGTGCCAGCAGCACACAGGGGGCAGGAAACATTCAGTACTTC

v_gene: TRBV20-1
j_gene: TRBJ2-7
abundance: once
d_gene: TRBD2
CDR3aa: CSAREPGLAGTRYEQYF
CDR3nt: TGCAGTGCTAGAGAACCGGGACTAGCGGGAACCAGATACGAGCAGTACTTC

v_gene: TRBV20-1
j_gene: TRBJ2-5
abundance: many
d_gene: .
CDR3aa: CSARLTETQYF
CDR3nt: TGCAGTGCTAGATTGACAGAGACCCAGTACTTC

v_gene: TRBV28
j_gene: TRBJ1-2
abundance: many
d_gene: TRBD1
CDR3aa: CASSFKAGGKENYGYTF
CDR3nt: TGTGCCAGCAGTTTTAAGGCAGGGGGGAAAGAGAACTATGGCTACACCTTC

v_gene: TRBV29-1
j_gene: TRBJ1-1
abundance: many
d_gene: .
CDR3aa: CSVDQAGLNTEAFF
CDR3nt: TGCAGCGTTGACCAAGCGGGGTTGAACACTGAAGCTTTCTTT

v_gene: TRBV11-1
j_gene: TRBJ2-7
abundance: once
d_gene: .
CDR3aa: CASSFGQGESYEQYF
CDR3nt: TGTGCCAGCAGCTTTGGTCAGGGAGAATCGTACGAGCAGTACTTC

v_gene: TRBV14
j_gene: TRBJ1-3
abundance: many
d_gene: .
CDR3aa: CASSPTATGNTIYF
CDR3nt: TGTGCCAGCAGCCCGACAGCAACTGGAAACACCATATATTTT

v_gene: TRBV6-1
j_gene: TRBJ1-5
abundance: many
d_gene: .
CDR3aa: CASSASVSNQPQHF
CDR3nt: TGTGCCAGCAGTGCAAGCGTGAGCAATCAGCCCCAGCATTTT

v_gene: TRBV28
j_gene: TRBJ1-2
abundance: many
d_gene: TRBD1
CDR3aa: CASSYGQGSYGYTF
CDR3nt: TGTGCCAGCAGTTACGGACAGGGGAGCTATGGCTACACCTTC

v_gene: TRBV20-1
j_gene: TRBJ2-5
abundance: many
d_gene: .
CDR3aa: CSAKGGQVQETQYF
CDR3nt: TGCAGTGCTAAGGGGGGGCAGGTCCAAGAGACCCAGTACTTC

v_gene: TRBV27
j_gene: TRBJ1-5
abundance: many
d_gene: .
CDR3aa: CASSLGSGGWNQPQHF
CDR3nt: TGTGCCAGCAGTTTAGGGTCCGGGGGATGGAATCAGCCCCAGCATTTT